The present entry profiles one T cell receptor (beta chain) with its context. Clones were sequenced by immunoSEQ multiplex PCR, and TCRdb holds only the in-frame ones, with some missing. This table has roughly 15,000 clones, just under 80% appearing once. Germline-derived CDR1 and CDR2 are SGHNT and YENEEA. The length of the CDR3 is 14 residues. Trimming left V 0 bases short and J 0 bases short, with 5 bases between. This sample is part of a study of OX40 agonist ivuxolimab in advanced cancers. Across the study: Ivuxolimab is a fully human IgG2 antibody that activates OX40 (CD134).

Here the sequenced sample was CD4+ or CD8+ T cells sorted from blood, taken in a trial of the OX40 agonist ivuxolimab. This TCR came from an adult with an advanced solid tumor such as melanoma, head and neck, liver or kidney cancer. The chain employs TRBV11-3 and TRBJ2-5; D unclear. CDR3 in amino acids: CASSLDDNQETQYF. The CDR3 nucleotides are TGTGCCAGCAGCTTAGATGACAACCAAGAGACCCAGTACTTC.